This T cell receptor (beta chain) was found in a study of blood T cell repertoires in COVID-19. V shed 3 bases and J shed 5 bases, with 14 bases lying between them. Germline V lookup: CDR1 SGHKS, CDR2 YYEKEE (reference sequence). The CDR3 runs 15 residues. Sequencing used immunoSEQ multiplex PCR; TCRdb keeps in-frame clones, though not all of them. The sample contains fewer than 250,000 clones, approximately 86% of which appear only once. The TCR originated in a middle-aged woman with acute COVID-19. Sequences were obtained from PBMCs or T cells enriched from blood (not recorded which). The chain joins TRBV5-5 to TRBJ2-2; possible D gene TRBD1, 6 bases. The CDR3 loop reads CASSSGTTRTGELFF. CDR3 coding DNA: TGTGCCAGCAGCTCCGGGACAACGAGGACCGGGGAGCTGTTTTTT.